One sample yielded the 5 T cell receptor beta chains listed below, sequenced in a study of T-cell reconstitution after alpha-beta-depleted transplantation in children. The TCRbeta library incorporated unique molecular identifiers. TCRdb processed the PCR reads anew with MiXCR; each CDR3 protein has one entry. The data hold roughly 240,000 distinct CDR3 sequences, with around 7.5% observed a single time. The specimen comprised PBMCs, mostly from graft donor cells, sampled 180 days after TCRalphabeta/CD19-depleted stem cell transplant. The receptor set was obtained from a male patient aged 5 to 17 who had a stem cell transplant for acute lymphoblastic leukemia, so the T cells may come from the graft donor.

This clonotype was counted ten times or more. The genes are TRBV9 and TRBJ2-5, with D perhaps matching TRBD1 or TRBD2 (5 bases each). This CDR3 region has 15 residues. Germline V CDR1 and CDR2: SGDLS, YYNGEE. Deletions cut 0 bases from V and 4 bases from J, with 13 bases between. The CDR3 loop is CASSVGGTAGETQYF. Written as DNA, the CDR3 is TGTGCCAGCAGCGTAGGGGGGACCGCCGGAGAGACCCAGTACTTC.

This clonotype was counted many times. The chain carries TRBV12-3 or TRBV12-4 and TRBJ2-2, with D maybe TRBD1 (5 bases). This CDR3 has 15 residues. V shed 7 bases and J shed 0 bases, with 12 bases lying between them. The CDR3 is CASKPSRANTGELFF. The CDR3 coding sequence is TGTGCCAGCAAACCCAGCAGGGCGAACACCGGGGAGCTGTTTTTT.

This clonotype was recorded at least ten times. V gene TRBV4-1 combines with J gene TRBJ1-3; a weak D match, TRBD1 (5 bases). V lost 3 bases and J lost 2, with 17 bases in between. This CDR3 has 17 amino acids. The germline V gene has CDR1 MGHRA and CDR2 YSYEKL. Written as DNA, the CDR3 is TGCGCCAGCAGCCAGGTCATGGGCAGGGCAACTGGAAACACCATATATTTT. It is translated as CASSQVMGRATGNTIYF.

This clonotype has just a few counts. The chain joins TRBV11-2 to TRBJ2-1; tentative D call: TRBD1 (6 bases). Germline assignment: CDR1 SGHAT and CDR2 FQNNGV. The CDR3 is 18 residues long. Trimming stripped 4 bases from V and 2 bases from J, with 21 bases between. In DNA, the CDR3 is TGTGCCAGCAGCTCCCGGACAGTTACAGCCCTGCCCTACAATGAGCAGTTCTTC. Encoded protein: CASSSRTVTALPYNEQFF. The full variable domain, its missing parts supplied by reference TRBV11-2 and TRBJ2-1, is EAGVAQSPRYKIIEKRQSVAFWCNPISGHATLYWYQQILGQGPKLLIQFQNNGVVDDSQLPKDRFSAERLKGVDSTLKIQPAKLEDSAVYLCASSSRTVTALPYNEQFFGPGTRLTVL.

This clonotype was seen at least ten times. The V and J genes are TRBV9 and TRBJ1-2; D uncertain. Germline loops: CDR1 SGDLS, CDR2 YYNGEE. V lost 0 bases to trimming and J lost 0 bases, with 6 bases between them. This CDR3 contains 14 residues. The CDR3 protein is CASSVGASNYGYTF. CDR3 sequence (DNA): TGTGCCAGCAGCGTAGGTGCCTCTAACTATGGCTACACCTTC.